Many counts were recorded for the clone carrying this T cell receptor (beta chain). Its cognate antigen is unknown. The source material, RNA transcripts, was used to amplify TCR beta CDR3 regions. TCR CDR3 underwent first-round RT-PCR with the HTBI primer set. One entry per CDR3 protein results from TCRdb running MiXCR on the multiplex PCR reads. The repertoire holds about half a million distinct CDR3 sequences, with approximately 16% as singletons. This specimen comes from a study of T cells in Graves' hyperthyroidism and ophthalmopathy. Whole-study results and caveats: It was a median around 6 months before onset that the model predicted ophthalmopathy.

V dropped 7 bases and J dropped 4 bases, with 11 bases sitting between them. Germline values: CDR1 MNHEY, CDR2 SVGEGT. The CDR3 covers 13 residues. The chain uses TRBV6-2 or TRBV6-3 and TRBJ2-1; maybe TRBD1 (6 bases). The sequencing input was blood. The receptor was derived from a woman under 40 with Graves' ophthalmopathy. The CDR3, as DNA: TGTGCCAGCACCATAGGGGGTTACAATGAGCAGTTCTTC. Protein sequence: CASTIGGYNEQFF.